The clone carrying this T cell receptor beta chain was found a few times. These data come from a study of T cells in Graves' hyperthyroidism and ophthalmopathy. The CDR3 regions of TCR beta were amplified from RNA transcripts. HTBI primers drove first-round RT-PCR of the TCR CDR3. Each CDR3 protein is one row after TCRdb ran MiXCR on the multiplex PCR reads. The data show around 380,000 distinct CDR3 sequences, less than 15% seen once. The diagnoses drew upon clinical symptoms, serum thyroxine and TRAb, thyroid ultrasound and orbital computed tomography. The clonotype originates from a man aged 30 to 45 with Graves' hyperthyroidism that later progressed to Graves' ophthalmopathy. The sequencing sample was made of blood.

The CDR3 DNA is TGTGCCAGCAGCTTTTGCGCGGAATCTCTATGGGGCTACACCTTC. Translated: CASSFCAESLWGYTF. The chain is built from TRBV11-2 and TRBJ1-2; D gene unclear. Germline CDR1 SGHAT, CDR2 FQNNGV. V lost 3 bases and J 8 bases, leaving 19 bases between the germline ends. The CDR3 sequence is 15 residues long.